This passage covers 31 T cell receptor beta chains from one sample sequenced in a study of T cell repertoires and Cas9 in healthy adults. Sequencing was performed with immunoSEQ multiplex PCR; in TCRdb, only in-frame clones are kept and a portion is missing. The sample has around 23,000 clones, 85% to 95% seen once. Input material: CD4+ effector T cells (CD127+, CD25-, CD137-, CD154-) from PBMCs; culture status not recorded. These receptor sequences come from a human donor in good health.

The chain uses TRBV20-1 and TRBJ1-1; D is unclear. Germline values: CDR1 DFQATT, CDR2 SNEGSKA (reference sequence). The CDR3 length is 11 residues. Between the trimmed V and J ends, which lost 1 base and 5 bases, there was a span of 5 bases. CDR3 sequence: CSARVPTEAFF. The CDR3, as DNA: TGCAGTGCTAGAGTGCCAACTGAAGCTTTCTTT.

The chain joins TRBV5-4 to TRBJ1-3, with no clear D. Germline V gene lookup returns CDR1 SGHNT and CDR2 YYREEE (reference sequence). The V and J ends lost 0 bases and 2 bases respectively, with 6 bases between them. The CDR3 has 14 residues. The CDR3 here is CASSLEGTGNTIYF. The CDR3 nucleotides read TGTGCCAGCAGCTTGGAAGGGACTGGAAACACCATATATTTT.

J is TRBJ2-7 and V is TRBV23-1; D gene uncertain. TRBV23-1 is classed as an ORF, of uncertain function. V was trimmed by 8 bases and J by 3 bases, leaving 5 bases between them. This CDR3 region has 10 residues. This CDR3 is CASRIYEQYV. CDR3 nucleotides: TGCGCCAGCCGTATCTACGAGCAGTACGTC.

This clone has just a few counts. The rearrangement uses TRBV19 and TRBJ1-2, with D possibly TRBD1 on 6 matching bases. The CDR3 is made up of 14 amino acids. Per germline, CDR1 LNHDA and CDR2 SQIVND (reference sequence). V was pared by 6 bases and J by 0 bases, with 11 bases between. The CDR3 region has the DNA TGTGCCAGTAGCACAGGGTTTTCTAACTATGGCTACACCTTC. As protein: CASSTGFSNYGYTF.

The chain combines TRBV19 with TRBJ1-4; D ambiguous. V lost 6 bases, J lost 0 bases, and 8 bases lay in between. Germline lookup yields CDR1 LNHDA and CDR2 SQIVND (reference sequence). The CDR3 loop spans 14 amino acids. CDR3 DNA: TGTGCCAGTAGGAAGGAGGCAACTAATGAAAAACTGTTTTTT. Residues: CASRKEATNEKLFF. Using reference TRBV19 and TRBJ1-4 for the parts outside the CDR3, the full variable domain is DGGITQSPKYLFRKEGQNVTLSCEQNLNHDAMYWYRQDPGQGLRLIYYSQIVNDFQKGDIAEGYSVSREKKESFPLTVTSAQKNPTAFYLCASRKEATNEKLFFGSGTQLSVL.

This chain uses TRBV19 with TRBJ1-1, with a possible D match to TRBD1 (5 bases). Germline CDR1 and CDR2: LNHDA and SQIVND (reference sequence). The CDR3 has 13 amino acids. Trimming took off 5 bases at V and 1 base at J, with 8 bases between the two ends. The CDR3 nucleotides are TGTGCCAGTAGTGCCCAGGGGAACACTGAAGCTTTCTTT. This gives the protein CASSAQGNTEAFF.

The genes are TRBV2 and TRBJ1-5; D might be TRBD1 (5 bases). This CDR3 has 13 amino acids. From germline, CDR1 is SNHLY and CDR2 FYNNEI. The V end was cut by 8 bases, the J end by 1 base, with 9 bases between. The DNA for the CDR3 is TGTGCCAGCCACCGGGACAGCAATCAGCCCCAGCATTTT. Translating it yields CASHRDSNQPQHF.

There are a few counts of this clone. The chain is built from TRBV27 and TRBJ2-1; 7 nucleotides agree with TRBD1. Germline values: CDR1 MNHEY, CDR2 SMNVEV (reference sequence). The CDR3 loop spans 14 amino acids. V shed 6 bases and J 6 bases; nucleotides not matched to a gene: 8. CDR3 loop: CASRDPYRGNEQFF. The CDR3 region has the DNA TGTGCCAGCAGAGACCCGTACAGGGGCAATGAGCAGTTCTTC.

This chain connects TRBV10-1 to TRBJ1-5, with D maybe TRBD1 (5 bases). The germline V gene encodes CDR1 WNHNN and CDR2 SYGVQD (reference sequence). The V end lost 7 bases, the J end lost 2 bases, and 9 bases lay between the germline ends. The CDR3 sequence is 13 residues long. CDR3 in DNA: TGCGCCAGCACTGGGGCACGCAATCAGCCCCAGCATTTT. Translated: CASTGARNQPQHF.

This clone appeared once. This chain connects TRBV4-1 to TRBJ1-2; D call uncertain. Germline CDR1 reads MGHRA; CDR2 reads YSYEKL. V dropped 1 base and J dropped 6 bases, with 12 bases sitting between them. The CDR3 is 14 residues long. The CDR3 DNA sequence: TGCGCCAGCAGCCAAGTTTTACGGCCCCATGGCTACACCTTC. Amino acids: CASSQVLRPHGYTF.

This chain joins TRBV30 and TRBJ1-1, with D possibly matching TRBD1 (5 bases). With 1 base removed from V and 8 bases from J, the gap between germline ends came to 14 bases. Germline CDR1 GTSNPN, CDR2 SVGIG (reference sequence). The CDR3 sequence is 13 residues long. The CDR3 nucleotides are TGTGCCTGGAGTGCATGGGACGTCCGGGAAGCTTTCTTT. This translates into CAWSAWDVREAFF.

The genes are TRBV4-2 and TRBJ1-3; D is unresolved. This CDR3 contains 16 residues. CDR1 and CDR2 from the germline V gene are LGHNA and YNFKEQ. V was clipped by 0 bases and J by 8 bases, with 17 bases between them. CDR3 residues: CASSQDNKLTPDTIYF. CDR3 nucleotide sequence: TGTGCCAGCAGCCAAGATAATAAGCTCACACCCGACACCATATATTTT.

The chain uses TRBV9 and TRBJ1-1; perhaps TRBD1 as D (5 bases). This CDR3 is built from 15 residues. V lost 2 bases, J lost 4 bases, and 15 bases lay in between. The V gene's germline CDR1 is SGDLS and CDR2 YYNGEE. The CDR3: CASSVGPTVGTEAFF. In DNA form, the CDR3 reads TGTGCCAGCAGCGTGGGGCCGACAGTCGGCACTGAAGCTTTCTTT.

V is TRBV5-4 and J is TRBJ2-7; 14 nucleotides line up with TRBD2. Germline values: CDR1 SGHNT, CDR2 YYREEE (reference sequence). Losses at the gene ends were 0 bases for V and 7 bases for J; bases not matched to a gene: 0. This CDR3 is 14 amino acids long. The CDR3 nucleotides read TGTGCCAGCAGCTTGGGGACTAGCGGGAGGGAGCAGTACGTC. Amino acid sequence: CASSLGTSGREQYV.

This chain links TRBV12-5 with TRBJ1-4; a weak D match, TRBD1 (6 bases). With 5 bases removed from V and 0 bases from J, the gap between germline ends came to 13 bases. The CDR3 loop spans 16 amino acids. Germline values: CDR1 LGHNT, CDR2 FRNRAP. The CDR3 region has the DNA TGTGCTAGTGGTACAGGGACACCCGCAACTAATGAAAAACTGTTTTTT. It codes for CASGTGTPATNEKLFF. The full variable domain, its missing parts supplied by reference TRBV12-5 and TRBJ1-4, is DARVTQTPRHKVTEMGQEVTMRCQPILGHNTVFWYRQTMMQGLELLAYFRNRAPLDDSGMPKDRFSAEMPDATLATLKIQPSEPRDSAVYFCASGTGTPATNEKLFFGSGTQLSVL.

The chain couples TRBV27 to TRBJ1-5; no firm D call. The CDR3 sequence is 10 residues long. The V gene's germline CDR1 is MNHEY and CDR2 SMNVEV (reference sequence). Trimming removed 5 bases at V and 8 bases at J, with 4 bases between. The CDR3 region has the DNA TGTGCCAGCAGTAGCAAGCCCCAGCATTTT. It codes for CASSSKPQHF.

This chain connects TRBV4-1 to TRBJ1-5, with 8 bases that match TRBD1. In germline, CDR1 is MGHRA, CDR2 YSYEKL. V shed 2 bases, J shed 7 bases, and the junction held 7 bases outside the gene matches. This CDR3 is 15 amino acids long. CDR3 DNA sequence: TGCGCCAGCAGCCAAAACGGACAGGGCCTCCAGCCCCAGCATTTT. This encodes CASSQNGQGLQPQHF.

In this sample, this clone turned up once. The rearrangement links TRBV14 to TRBJ1-6; perhaps TRBD1 as D (5 bases). V was cut by 1 base and J by 9 bases, with 10 bases left in between. Germline CDR1 SGHDN, CDR2 FVKESK. CDR3 length: 14 amino acids. This chain's CDR3 is CASSQAGSSSPLHF. Here the CDR3 DNA reads TGTGCCAGCAGCCAAGCAGGGTCGAGTTCACCCCTCCACTTT.

V is TRBV6-4 and J is TRBJ1-2; no clear D. The CDR3 totals 13 residues. Per the germline V gene, CDR1 is MRHNA and CDR2 is SNTAGT. Trimming took 4 bases from V and 3 from J, leaving 9 bases between them. CDR3 DNA: TGTGCCAGCAGTGGAGCAGGATACTATGGCTACACCTTC. Protein sequence: CASSGAGYYGYTF.

This chain uses TRBV19 with TRBJ2-3, with D hard to call. There are 16 residues in the CDR3. V gave up 4 bases and J gave up 3 bases, with 17 bases separating them. Germline lookup yields CDR1 LNHDA and CDR2 SQIVND (reference sequence). The CDR3 DNA follows: TGTGCCAGTAGTAGTTGGAGAGCCGAGAGGACAGATACGCAGTATTTT. The encoded protein is CASSSWRAERTDTQYF.

V gene TRBV7-2 combines with J gene TRBJ2-7; the match to TRBD1 covers 7 bases. The germline V gene has CDR1 SGHTA and CDR2 FQGNSA. V gave up 5 bases and J gave up 0 bases; unmatched junction bases: 7. The CDR3 has 15 residues. CDR3 nucleotides: TGTGCCAGCAGCCCCTGGACAGGCCTCTCCTACGAGCAGTACTTC. Translated: CASSPWTGLSYEQYF.

In its sample, this clone was seen a few times. The chain combines TRBV7-9 with TRBJ2-3, with 11 bases identical to TRBD2. From germline, CDR1 is SEHNR and CDR2 FQNEAQ (reference sequence). CDR3 length equals 15 residues. Unmatched junction bases numbered 4, after V lost 1 base and J lost 7 bases. The CDR3 DNA is TGTGCCAGCAGCTTAGGACTAGCGGGGACCAATACGCAGTATTTT. Protein sequence: CASSLGLAGTNTQYF.

The genes are TRBV19 and TRBJ1-5; TRBD1 might be the D (5 bases). V dropped 9 bases and J dropped 3 bases, with 15 bases sitting between them. CDR1 is LNHDA, CDR2 SQIVND, per germline (reference sequence). The CDR3 totals 14 residues. CDR3 amino acids: CASAEVGDNQPQHF. The CDR3 region has the DNA TGTGCCAGCGCCGAGGTGGGGGACAATCAGCCCCAGCATTTT.

The chain links TRBV11-2 to TRBJ2-6, with D uncertain. Germline CDR1 reads SGHAT; CDR2 reads FQNNGV. The CDR3 sequence is 16 residues long. V dropped 5 bases and J dropped 5 bases, with 16 bases sitting between them. The DNA of the CDR3 is TGTGCCAGCAGCCCCCCCCCGGGCCAGCGGGCCAACGTCCTGACTTTC. The encoded protein is CASSPPPGQRANVLTF.

The rearrangement uses TRBV4-3 and TRBJ2-7, with D possibly matching TRBD2 (6 bases). The CDR3 has 15 amino acids. Trimming stripped 0 bases from V and 4 bases from J, with 13 bases between. Germline lookup yields CDR1 LGHNA and CDR2 YSLEER. CDR3 DNA: TGCGCCAGCAGCCAAGAATGGCGGGAACTATACGAGCAGTACTTC. Encoded protein: CASSQEWRELYEQYF.

The chain is built from TRBV4-3 and TRBJ2-1; D gene unclear. Germline CDR1 is LGHNA and CDR2 is YSLEER. This CDR3 is 17 amino acids long. V lost 0 bases and J lost 0, with 12 bases in between. CDR3 bases: TGCGCCAGCAGCCAAGATGGGTCGAGTTCCTCCTACAATGAGCAGTTCTTC. Translation gives CASSQDGSSSSYNEQFF.

The chain is built from TRBV7-9 and TRBJ1-2; TRBD1 is a possible D gene (6 bases). Germline CDR1 and CDR2: SEHNR and FQNEAQ (reference sequence). CDR3 length: 16 residues. Trimming removed 2 bases from V and 7 bases from J, with 20 bases in between. CDR3 loop: CASSLQGRSGPGGYTF. For the CDR3, the DNA is TGTGCCAGCAGCTTACAGGGGAGGTCGGGCCCTGGTGGCTACACCTTC.

V and J are TRBV7-9 and TRBJ1-1; D possibly corresponds to TRBD1 (5 bases). V was pared by 7 bases and J by 3 bases, with 9 bases between. Germline-derived CDR1 and CDR2 are SEHNR and FQNEAQ (reference sequence). The CDR3 sequence is 12 residues long. As DNA, the CDR3 is TGTGCCAGCAAGGGGTCGGACACTGAAGCTTTCTTT. It translates to CASKGSDTEAFF.

A few counts support this clone. The chain uses TRBV5-4 and TRBJ1-4, with D uncertain. This CDR3 spans 13 amino acids. V was shortened by 0 bases and J by 13 bases, with 13 bases between the two germline ends. CDR1 and CDR2 (germline): SGHNT, YYREEE (reference sequence). CDR3 amino acids: CASSLDPVESLFF. In DNA, the CDR3 is TGTGCCAGCAGCTTGGACCCGGTGGAATCACTGTTTTTT.

A remark on this clone: In the same sample, other DNA sequences code for this CDR3. The chain links TRBV7-2 to TRBJ2-5, with no clear D. The CDR3 has 12 residues. In germline, CDR1 is SGHTA, CDR2 FQGNSA. With 1 base removed from V and 7 bases from J, the gap between germline ends came to 7 bases. The CDR3 bases are TGTGCCAGCAGCTTAGGTTTAGGGACCCAGTACTTC. This gives the protein CASSLGLGTQYF.

The gene calls are TRBV6-1 and TRBJ2-7; 8 bases map to TRBD1. The V segment lost 1 base and the J segment 4 bases; nucleotides outside the gene matches: 6. The CDR3 loop spans 15 amino acids. Germline V lookup: CDR1 MNHNS, CDR2 SASEGT. Here the CDR3 reads CASSEGETGAYEQYF. In DNA form, the CDR3 reads TGTGCCAGCAGTGAAGGGGAGACAGGGGCATACGAGCAGTACTTC.